The 25 T cell receptor beta chains listed next were all sequenced from one sample in a study of molecular identifiers for immune sequencing clone quantification. Via MiXCR, TCRdb re-called the PCR reads, giving one row per CDR3 protein. The data show 300,000 to 400,000 distinct CDR3 sequences, 20% to 25% seen once. Sequenced input: naive CD8+ T cells from blood, with Jurkat cell RNA spiked in. Documented subset: FACS-sorted CD8+CD4-CCR7+CD45RA+ naive T cells. The receptors stem from a human donor in good health. Some libraries in this study had Jurkat cell RNA spiked in.

Many counts were recorded for this clonotype. It is unclear where the CDR3 begins or ends on the DNA, so no DNA is shown, and the CDR3 is as TCRdb lists it. The gene calls are TRBV5-4 and TRBJ2-5; TRBD1, the table's D call, lacks a check against the DNA. CDR1 is SGHNT and CDR2 is YYREEE in the germline V gene (reference sequence). The CDR3 has 16 amino acids, counting both end residues. CDR3 protein: CASSLGLSGPQETQYF.

In its sample, this clonotype was seen many times. The chain's CDR3 is CASSIGWNGPVETQYF. The DNA of the CDR3 is TGTGCCAGTAGTATCGGGTGGAACGGGCCGGTGGAGACCCAGTACTTC. This chain uses TRBV19 with TRBJ2-5; D call uncertain. Trimming stripped 3 bases from V and 5 bases from J, with 19 bases between. CDR3 length equals 16 residues. From germline, CDR1 is LNHDA and CDR2 SQIVND (reference sequence).

This clonotype appeared many times. The rearrangement joins TRBV7-8 to TRBJ2-3; weak D call: TRBD2 (7 bases). In germline, CDR1 is SGHVS, CDR2 FQNEAQ. This CDR3 has 17 amino acids. Trimming took 6 bases from V and 7 from J, leaving 26 bases between them. CDR3 protein: CASSAVLGGGPRYTQYF. The CDR3 nucleotides read TGTGCCAGCAGTGCAGTCCTTGGCGGGGGCCCCCGGTATACGCAGTATTTT.

This clonotype occurred many times. The rearrangement links TRBV12-3 or TRBV12-4 to TRBJ2-2, with 8 bases fitting TRBD1. Trimming at V came to 2 bases and at J to 1 base, leaving 3 bases not matched to a gene. This CDR3 has 16 amino acids. CDR3 residues: CASSLPGTGNTGELFF. CDR3 DNA: TGTGCCAGCAGTTTACCCGGGACAGGGAACACCGGGGAGCTGTTTTTT.

A few counts support this clonotype. The J gene is TRBJ2-1, the V gene TRBV7-9; D is unresolved. Germline V gives CDR1 SEHNR, CDR2 FQNEAQ (reference sequence). This CDR3 has 14 residues. Trimming took 5 bases from V and 8 from J, leaving 16 bases between them. CDR3 sequence (DNA): TGTGCCAGCAGCCCCGGGCCCACTATCCATGAGCAGTTCTTC. Translation gives CASSPGPTIHEQFF.

This clonotype was recorded at least ten times. CDR3 nucleotide sequence: TGTGCCAGCAGCCCGGGACAGGGAATCGGTGAAGCTTTCTTT. It translates to CASSPGQGIGEAFF. The V call is TRBV3-1, the J call TRBJ1-1; 9 bases line up with TRBD1. The germline gives CDR1 LGHDT, CDR2 YNNKEL (reference sequence). The length of the CDR3 is 14 residues. V lost 4 bases and J lost 7; bases outside the gene matches: 7.

This clonotype came up many times. The CDR3 sequence is CSVEDLSGGETQYF. DNA of the CDR3: TGCAGCGTTGAAGATCTTTCGGGGGGAGAGACCCAGTACTTC. The J gene is TRBJ2-5, the V gene TRBV29-1; the match to TRBD2 covers 7 bases. From germline, CDR1 is SQVTM and CDR2 ANQGSEA. The V segment lost 0 bases and the J segment 4 bases; nucleotides outside the gene matches: 5. CDR3 length: 14 amino acids.

Comment on this clonotype: At one end, the junction sequence differs from germline, possibly due to a read error. This chain links TRBV11-2 with TRBJ2-5, with 10 bases identical to TRBD2. CDR3 length: 14 residues. CDR1 SGHAT and CDR2 FQNNGV come from the germline V gene. CDR3 region: CAGRGLAPQETQYF. The DNA of the CDR3 is TGTGCCGGCAGGGGACTAGCGCCGCAAGAGACCCAGTACTTC. Filled out from reference TRBV11-2 and TRBJ2-5, the complete variable domain reads EAGVAQSPRYKIIEKRQSVAFWCNPISGHATLYWYQQILGQGPKLLIQFQNNGVVDDSQLPKDRFSAERLKGVDSTLKIQPAKLEDSAVYLCAGRGLAPQETQYFGPGTRLLVL.

This clonotype was seen many times. This chain links TRBV27 with TRBJ2-3, with 7 bases fitting TRBD1. The CDR3 has 16 amino acids. Germline V gives CDR1 MNHEY, CDR2 SMNVEV (reference sequence). J was trimmed by 2 bases and V by 5 bases; bases with no gene match: 10. The CDR3 DNA is TGTGCCAGCAGTCCGGAGACAGGGTTCGACACAGATACGCAGTATTTT. It yields the protein CASSPETGFDTDTQYF.

This clonotype was seen at least ten times. The CDR3 loop reads CASSQEVGGSNQPQHF. The DNA for the CDR3 is TGCGCCAGCAGCCAAGAAGTGGGTGGATCTAATCAGCCCCAGCATTTT. The chain combines TRBV4-3 with TRBJ1-5; no reliable D call. CDR1 LGHNA and CDR2 YSLEER come from the germline V gene. The CDR3 consists of 16 residues. The V end lost 0 bases, the J end lost 4 bases, and 13 bases lay between the germline ends.

The chain recombines TRBV11-2 with TRBJ2-3; D is undetermined. Germline V CDR1 and CDR2: SGHAT, FQNNGV. There are 16 residues in the CDR3. The V end was cut by 2 bases, the J end by 3 bases, with 15 bases between. CDR3 bases: TGTGCCAGCAGCTTAAGTCGGGCCTCCCAAACAGATACGCAGTATTTT. It encodes CASSLSRASQTDTQYF.

With respect to this clonotype: Sequence at one end of the junction differs from germline and may be a read error. This chain links TRBV29-1 with TRBJ2-2; 10 bases are shared with TRBD1. Germline V gene sequence: CDR1 SQVTM, CDR2 ANQGSEA. The CDR3 extends over 15 amino acids. This CDR3 is CSVVGDRGNTGELLF. The CDR3 DNA sequence: TGCAGCGTTGTTGGGGACAGGGGAAACACCGGGGAGCTGCTTTTT.

The CDR3 DNA reads TGCAGTGCTAGAGTCACCCCCGAACTAGCGGCCCACGAGCAGTACTTC. Translating gives CSARVTPELAAHEQYF. The genes are TRBV20-1 and TRBJ2-7; 8 bases map to TRBD2. This CDR3 region has 16 residues. V lost 1 base and J lost 5; bases outside the gene matches: 13. Germline V gene sequence: CDR1 DFQATT, CDR2 SNEGSKA (reference sequence).

This clonotype turned up a few times. This sequence joins TRBV7-9 and TRBJ1-1; 7 nucleotides match TRBD1. The ends lost 4 bases at V and 0 bases at J; junction bases unmatched: 5. Germline V gene lookup returns CDR1 SEHNR and CDR2 FQNEAQ (reference sequence). The CDR3 is 15 amino acids. The CDR3: CASSSQGPMNTEAFF. Written as DNA, the CDR3 is TGTGCCAGCAGCTCACAGGGGCCCATGAACACTGAAGCTTTCTTT.

In the case of this clonotype: A much larger clone is a single base away; this may be a read error. This chain joins TRBV20-1 and TRBJ2-5; 9 positions agree with TRBD2. The germline CDR1 and CDR2 sequences are DFQATT and SNEGSKA (reference sequence). CDR3 size: 15 residues. Here the CDR3 DNA reads TGCAGTGCTAGAGATCGGGCGGGAGGGCCAGAGGCCCAGTACTTC. Its translation is CSARDRAGGPEAQYF.

There are many counts of this clonotype. The rearrangement joins TRBV20-1 to TRBJ2-1, with D perhaps matching TRBD2 (5 bases). This CDR3 is 13 amino acids long. Trimming shortened V by 7 bases and J by 2 bases, and 12 bases separated the two germline ends. Germline V gene lookup returns CDR1 DFQATT and CDR2 SNEGSKA (reference sequence). The CDR3 reads CSVFLLAYNEQFF. CDR3 in DNA: TGCAGTGTCTTCTTACTAGCCTACAATGAGCAGTTCTTC.

This clonotype was picked up many times. The chain employs TRBV7-9 and TRBJ2-3; D call uncertain. V lost 4 bases, J lost 2 bases, and 13 bases lay in between. Germline CDR1 SEHNR, CDR2 FQNEAQ (reference sequence). CDR3 length: 15 residues. The CDR3, as DNA: TGTGCCAGCAGCTCACGCCCGGCGGCCACAGATACGCAGTATTTT. This translates into CASSSRPAATDTQYF.

The chain recombines TRBV3-1 with TRBJ2-6; TRBD1 is a possible D gene (5 bases). The CDR3 is made up of 15 amino acids. Germline V gene data show CDR1 as LGHDT and CDR2 as YNNKEL (reference sequence). V was trimmed by 0 bases and J by 3 bases, leaving 6 bases between them. CDR3 residues: CASSQDRVGANVLTF. The CDR3 DNA is TGTGCCAGCAGCCAAGACAGGGTTGGGGCCAACGTCCTGACTTTC.

This clonotype has a count of ten or more. This sequence joins TRBV6-5 and TRBJ2-3; possible D gene TRBD2, 5 bases. V lost 4 bases and J 2 bases, leaving 13 bases between the germline ends. The CDR3 is 15 amino acids. From germline, CDR1 is MNHEY and CDR2 SVGAGI. This CDR3 is CASSFGGHLTDTQYF. CDR3 DNA sequence: TGTGCCAGCAGTTTCGGCGGGCACCTCACAGATACGCAGTATTTT.

In its sample, this clonotype was seen a few times. V is TRBV7-9 and J is TRBJ1-5; a weak D match, TRBD1 (5 bases). The V gene lost 5 bases and the J gene lost 3 bases, with 14 bases spanning the gap. Germline values: CDR1 SEHNR, CDR2 FQNEAQ (reference sequence). The CDR3 spans 15 residues. The chain's CDR3 is CASSGDGEPNQPQHF. CDR3 DNA sequence: TGTGCCAGCAGCGGGGACGGAGAGCCCAATCAGCCCCAGCATTTT.

There are a few counts of this clonotype. The genes are TRBV27 and TRBJ2-3; 7 bases match TRBD1. Germline V CDR1 and CDR2: MNHEY, SMNVEV (reference sequence). J lost 9 bases, V lost 6 bases, and 15 bases had no gene match. The CDR3 consists of 15 residues. CDR3 amino acids: CASSSDRAGRWTQYF. CDR3 in DNA: TGTGCCAGCAGCTCTGACAGGGCAGGCAGATGGACGCAGTATTTT.

This clonotype was detected many times. The chain is built from TRBV5-6 and TRBJ2-5; D remains unclear. V was trimmed by 2 bases and J by 2 bases, leaving 10 bases between them. The germline V gene encodes CDR1 SGHDT and CDR2 YYEEEE. This CDR3 region has 14 residues. CDR3 in amino acids: CASSFNWRQETQYF. DNA for the CDR3: TGTGCCAGCAGCTTCAATTGGCGGCAAGAGACCCAGTACTTC.

Concerning this clonotype itself: This may come from a read error, since a much larger clone is one base off. The J gene is TRBJ2-1, the V gene TRBV18; unclear D gene. The CDR3 totals 16 residues. Germline CDR1 KGHSH, CDR2 LQKENI. This CDR3 reads CACSPPPGSSYNEQFF. The CDR3, as DNA: TGTGCCTGCTCACCACCGCCGGGTAGCTCCTACAATGAGCAGTTCTTC.

Turning to this clonotype: Just one base apart from a much larger clone, this may be a read error. The V and J genes are TRBV6-5 and TRBJ2-2; no firm D call. From germline, CDR1 is MNHEY and CDR2 SVGAGI. V lost 6 bases and J 8 bases, leaving 10 bases between the germline ends. The CDR3 spans 12 residues. The CDR3 DNA reads TGTGCCAGCAGCCCTCTGGGGGGGGAGCTGTTTTTT. This gives the protein CASSPLGGELFF.

This clonotype showed up many times. The gene calls are TRBV7-6 and TRBJ1-3; D remains ambiguous. The CDR3 is 15 amino acids. Germline-derived CDR1 and CDR2 are SGHVS and FNYEAQ. Trimming left V 2 bases short and J 0 bases short, with 8 bases between. CDR3 nucleotides: TGTGCCAGCAGCTTACGCTCCGGCTCTGGAAACACCATATATTTT. Translated: CASSLRSGSGNTIYF.